These 8 T cell receptor beta chains were all obtained from the same sample, sequenced in a study of cytomegalovirus exposure and HLA in healthy donors. Use of 60 Vbeta and 13 Jbeta primers characterized the PCR. The protocol was immunoSEQ multiplex PCR, while the TCRdb copy is restricted to in-frame clones and leaves out a portion. The data show 200,000 to 250,000 clones, approximately 80% seen once. The sequenced material came from PBMCs. These receptors all come from a male donor in good health and CMV-seronegative.

This chain uses TRBV5-1 with TRBJ2-1; 10 nucleotides line up with TRBD1. With 5 bases clipped from V and 7 bases from J, the junction kept 3 bases outside the gene matches. This CDR3 has 13 amino acids. Looked up from germline, CDR1 is SGHRS and CDR2 is YFSETQ. CDR3 sequence: CASRQDRGNEQFF. CDR3 bases: TGCGCCAGCAGACAGGACAGGGGGAATGAGCAGTTCTTC.

The V gene is TRBV10-3, the J gene TRBJ2-7, with 10 bases lining up with TRBD2. Germline V gene sequence: CDR1 ENHRY, CDR2 SYGVKD. V gave up 7 bases and J gave up 7 bases; unmatched junction bases: 22. This CDR3 has 18 amino acids. The CDR3 nucleotides are TGTGCCATCATGAGAACGGCTAGCGGGAGCCAACGGGGTAGGGAGCAGTACTTC. Translating it yields CAIMRTASGSQRGREQYF.

The J gene is TRBJ2-1, the V gene TRBV9; D possibly corresponds to TRBD2 (6 bases). CDR3 size: 17 residues. The germline V gene has CDR1 SGDLS and CDR2 YYNGEE. Trimming took off 0 bases at V and 0 bases at J, with 13 bases between the two ends. In DNA, the CDR3 is TGTGCCAGCAGCGTAGCGTCTAGCGTAAGCTCCTACAATGAGCAGTTCTTC. This sequence encodes CASSVASSVSSYNEQFF.

This clone was seen once. The chain couples TRBV6-1 to TRBJ2-5; possible D gene TRBD2, 6 bases. Near its end, the DNA agrees better with TRBJ2-7, so the J call may be wrong. The CDR3 covers 16 residues. Looked up from germline, CDR1 is MNHNS and CDR2 is SASEGT. The CDR3 protein is CASSELGLAITYEQYF. The CDR3 DNA sequence: TGTGCCAGCAGTGAATTGGGCCTAGCGATAACCTACGAGCAGTACTTC.

This sequence joins TRBV19 and TRBJ1-5; 7 positions agree with TRBD1. Germline V CDR1 and CDR2: LNHDA, SQIVND (reference sequence). There are 14 residues in the CDR3. Unmatched junction bases numbered 7, after V lost 5 bases and J lost 6 bases. This CDR3 reads CASSVTGATQPQHF. CDR3 nucleotide sequence: TGTGCCAGTAGTGTAACAGGGGCGACTCAGCCCCAGCATTTT.

V gene TRBV6-5 combines with J gene TRBJ2-1; the D gene is possibly TRBD1 (6 bases). The CDR3 totals 14 residues. V was trimmed by 5 bases and J by 8 bases, leaving 16 bases between them. In germline, CDR1 is MNHEY, CDR2 SVGAGI. In nucleotides, the CDR3 is TGTGCCAGCAGTCACAGGGAAGGTGCATATGAGCAGTTCTTC. Translation: CASSHREGAYEQFF.

The J gene is TRBJ2-5, the V gene TRBV4-2; TRBD2 aligns across 7 bases. Germline assignment: CDR1 LGHNA and CDR2 YNFKEQ. CDR3 size: 18 residues. V dropped 0 bases and J dropped 4; count of bases not matched to a gene: 14. The CDR3 region is CASSQDFRVGGPRETQYF. DNA for the CDR3: TGTGCCAGCAGCCAAGATTTCAGGGTGGGAGGGCCTAGAGAGACCCAGTACTTC.

V usage is TRBV7-3 and J usage is TRBJ2-1; TRBD2 might be the D (5 bases). Germline V gene lookup returns CDR1 SGHTA and CDR2 FQGTGA. The V end was cut by 5 bases, the J end by 0 bases, with 20 bases between. This CDR3 spans 18 amino acids. This chain's CDR3 is CASSPTAGGPSSYNEQFF. CDR3 nucleotides: TGTGCCAGCAGCCCCACCGCTGGCGGGCCGAGCTCCTACAATGAGCAGTTCTTC.